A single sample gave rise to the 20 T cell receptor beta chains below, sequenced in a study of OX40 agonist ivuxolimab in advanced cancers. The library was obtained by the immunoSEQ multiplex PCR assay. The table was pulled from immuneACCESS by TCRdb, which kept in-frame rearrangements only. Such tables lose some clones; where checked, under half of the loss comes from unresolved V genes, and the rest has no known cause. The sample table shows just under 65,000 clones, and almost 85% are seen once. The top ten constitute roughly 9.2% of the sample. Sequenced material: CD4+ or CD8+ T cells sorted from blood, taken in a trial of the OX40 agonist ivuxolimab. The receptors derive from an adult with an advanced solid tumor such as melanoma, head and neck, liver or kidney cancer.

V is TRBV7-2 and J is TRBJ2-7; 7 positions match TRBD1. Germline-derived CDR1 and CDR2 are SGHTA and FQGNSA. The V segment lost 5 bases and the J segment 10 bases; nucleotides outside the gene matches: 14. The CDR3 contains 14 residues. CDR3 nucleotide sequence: TGTGCCAGCAGCGCTAGACAGGGTTTAAGCCACCAGTACTTC. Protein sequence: CASSARQGLSHQYF.

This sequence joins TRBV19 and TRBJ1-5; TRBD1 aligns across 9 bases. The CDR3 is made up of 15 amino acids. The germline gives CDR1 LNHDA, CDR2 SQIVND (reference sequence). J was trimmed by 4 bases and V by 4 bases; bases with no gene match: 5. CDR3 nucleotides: TGTGCCAGTAGTACCGGGACAGGGTATAATCAGCCCCAGCATTTT. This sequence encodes CASSTGTGYNQPQHF.

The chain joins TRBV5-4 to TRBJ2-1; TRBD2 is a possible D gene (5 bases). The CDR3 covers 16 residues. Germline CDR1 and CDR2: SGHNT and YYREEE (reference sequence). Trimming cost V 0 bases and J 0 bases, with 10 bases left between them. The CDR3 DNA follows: TGTGCCAGCAGCTTGGGGTCGGGGAGCTCCTACAATGAGCAGTTCTTC. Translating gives CASSLGSGSSYNEQFF.

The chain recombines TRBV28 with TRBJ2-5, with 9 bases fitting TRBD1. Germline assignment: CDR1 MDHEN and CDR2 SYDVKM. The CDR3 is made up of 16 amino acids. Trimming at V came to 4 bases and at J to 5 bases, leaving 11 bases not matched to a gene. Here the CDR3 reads CASSSPGQGVWETQYF. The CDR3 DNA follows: TGTGCCAGCAGTTCCCCGGGACAGGGAGTTTGGGAGACCCAGTACTTC.

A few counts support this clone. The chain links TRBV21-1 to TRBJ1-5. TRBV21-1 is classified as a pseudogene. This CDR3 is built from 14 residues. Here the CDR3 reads CASSSDTVNQPQHF. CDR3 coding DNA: TGTGCCAGCAGCAGTGATACCGTGAATCAGCCCCAGCATTTT.

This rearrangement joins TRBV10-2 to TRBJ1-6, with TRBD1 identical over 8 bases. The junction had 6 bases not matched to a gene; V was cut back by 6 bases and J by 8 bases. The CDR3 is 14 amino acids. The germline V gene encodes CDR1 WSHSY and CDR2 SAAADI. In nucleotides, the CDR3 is TGCGCCAGCAGAGGACAGGGAGTATATTCACCCCTCCACTTT. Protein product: CASRGQGVYSPLHF.

The CDR3 reads CASSGPRTSGGTGEQFF. DNA of the CDR3: TGTGCCAGCAGTGGACCAAGGACTAGCGGGGGTACGGGTGAGCAGTTCTTC. The chain joins TRBV2 to TRBJ2-1; 13 positions agree with TRBD2. Germline CDR1 SNHLY, CDR2 FYNNEI. This CDR3 comprises 17 residues. With 4 bases clipped from V and 9 bases from J, the junction kept 12 bases outside the gene matches.

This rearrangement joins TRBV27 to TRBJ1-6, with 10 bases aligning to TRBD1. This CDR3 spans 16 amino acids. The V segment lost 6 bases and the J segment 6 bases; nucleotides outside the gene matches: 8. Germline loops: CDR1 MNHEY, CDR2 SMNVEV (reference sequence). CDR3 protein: CASSRQGAIGNSPLHF. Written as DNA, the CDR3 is TGTGCCAGCAGCCGACAGGGGGCAATCGGTAATTCACCCCTCCACTTT.

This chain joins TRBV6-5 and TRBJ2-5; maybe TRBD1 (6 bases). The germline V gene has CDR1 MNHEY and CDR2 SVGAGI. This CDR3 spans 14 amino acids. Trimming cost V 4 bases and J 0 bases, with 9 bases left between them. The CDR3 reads CASSLTGNQETQYF. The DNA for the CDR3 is TGTGCCAGCAGTTTAACAGGGAACCAAGAGACCCAGTACTTC.

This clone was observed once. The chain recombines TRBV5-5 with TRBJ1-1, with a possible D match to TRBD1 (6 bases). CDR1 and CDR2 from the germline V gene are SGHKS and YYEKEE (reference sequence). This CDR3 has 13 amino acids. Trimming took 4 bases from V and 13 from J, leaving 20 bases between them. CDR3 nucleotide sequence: TGTGCCAGCAGCAATGCCCACTACAGGGTCGTTTTCTTT. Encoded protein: CASSNAHYRVVFF.

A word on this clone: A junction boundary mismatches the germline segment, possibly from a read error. The DNA of the CDR3 is TGTGCTAGCAGCCCTCAGCTAGGAAGGACAGATACGCAGTATTTT. Translated: CASSPQLGRTDTQYF. The V gene is TRBV7-7, the J gene TRBJ2-3; no clear D gene. Germline assignment: CDR1 SSHAT and CDR2 FNYEAQ (reference sequence). The CDR3 extends over 15 amino acids.

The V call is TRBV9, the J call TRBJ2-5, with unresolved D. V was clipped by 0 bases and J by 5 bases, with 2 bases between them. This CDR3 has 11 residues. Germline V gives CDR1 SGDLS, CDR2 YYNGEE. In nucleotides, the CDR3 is TGTGCCAGCAGCGTAGACGAGACCCAGTACTTC. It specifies CASSVDETQYF. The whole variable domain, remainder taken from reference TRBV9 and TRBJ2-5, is DSGVTQTPKHLITATGQRVTLRCSPRSGDLSVYWYQQSLDQGLQFLIQYYNGEERAKGNILERFSAQQFPDLHSELNLSSLELGDSALYFCASSVDETQYFGPGTRLLVL.

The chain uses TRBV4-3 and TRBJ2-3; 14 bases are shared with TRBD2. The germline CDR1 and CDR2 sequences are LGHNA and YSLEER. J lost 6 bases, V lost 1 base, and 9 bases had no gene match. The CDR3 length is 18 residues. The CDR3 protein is CASSQGPPTSGRVDTQYF. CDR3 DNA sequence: TGCGCCAGCAGCCAAGGCCCCCCGACTAGCGGGAGGGTGGATACGCAGTATTTT.

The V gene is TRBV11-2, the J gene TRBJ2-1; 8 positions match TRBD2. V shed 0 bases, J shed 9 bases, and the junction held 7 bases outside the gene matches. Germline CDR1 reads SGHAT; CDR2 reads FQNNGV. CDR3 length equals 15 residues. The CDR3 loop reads CASSLEAGGHLEQFF. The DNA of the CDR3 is TGTGCCAGCAGCTTAGAGGCGGGGGGCCACCTTGAGCAGTTCTTC.

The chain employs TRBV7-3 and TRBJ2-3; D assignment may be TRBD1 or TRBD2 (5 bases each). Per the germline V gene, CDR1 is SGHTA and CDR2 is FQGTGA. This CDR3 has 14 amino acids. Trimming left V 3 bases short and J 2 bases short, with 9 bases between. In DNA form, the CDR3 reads TGTGCCAGCAGCTTTACCGGGGCCACAGATACGCAGTATTTT. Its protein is CASSFTGATDTQYF.

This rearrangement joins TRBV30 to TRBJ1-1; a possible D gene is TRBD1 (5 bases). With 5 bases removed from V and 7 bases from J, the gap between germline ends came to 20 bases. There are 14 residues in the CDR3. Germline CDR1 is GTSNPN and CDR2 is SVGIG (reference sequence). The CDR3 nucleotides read TGTGCCTGGGCAGCGGGACTCGAATCGGGTGAAGCTTTCTTT. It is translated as CAWAAGLESGEAFF. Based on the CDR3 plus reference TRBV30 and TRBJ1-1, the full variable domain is SQTIHQWPATLVQPVGSPLSLECTVEGTSNPNLYWYRQAAGRGLQLLFYSVGIGQISSEVPQNLSASRPQDRQFILSSKKLLLSDSGFYLCAWAAGLESGEAFFGQGTRLTVV.

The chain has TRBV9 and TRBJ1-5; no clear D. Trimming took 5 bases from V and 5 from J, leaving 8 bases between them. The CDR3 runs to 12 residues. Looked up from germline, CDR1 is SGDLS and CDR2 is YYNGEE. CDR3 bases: TGTGCCAGCAGTTCGTCGGATCAGCCCCAGCATTTT. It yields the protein CASSSSDQPQHF.

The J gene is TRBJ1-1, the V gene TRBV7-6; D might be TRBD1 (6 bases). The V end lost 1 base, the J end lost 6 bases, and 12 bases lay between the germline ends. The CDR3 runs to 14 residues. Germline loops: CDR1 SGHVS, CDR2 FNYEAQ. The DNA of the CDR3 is TGTGCCAGCAGCTTAGTTGGGGCAGGGGCTGAAGCTTTCTTT. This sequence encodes CASSLVGAGAEAFF.

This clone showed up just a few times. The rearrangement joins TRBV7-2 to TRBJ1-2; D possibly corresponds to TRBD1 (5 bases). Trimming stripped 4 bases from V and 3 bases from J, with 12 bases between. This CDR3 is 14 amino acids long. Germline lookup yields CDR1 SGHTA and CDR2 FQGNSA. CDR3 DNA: TGTGCCAGCAGCTCTGGGGGAAGACACTATGGCTACACCTTC. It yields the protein CASSSGGRHYGYTF. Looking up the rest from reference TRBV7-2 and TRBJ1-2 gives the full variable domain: GAGVSQSPSNKVTEKGKDVELRCDPISGHTALYWYRQSLGQGLEFLIYFQGNSAPDKSGLPSDRFSAERTGGSVSTLTIQRTQQEDSAVYLCASSSGGRHYGYTFGSGTRLTVV.

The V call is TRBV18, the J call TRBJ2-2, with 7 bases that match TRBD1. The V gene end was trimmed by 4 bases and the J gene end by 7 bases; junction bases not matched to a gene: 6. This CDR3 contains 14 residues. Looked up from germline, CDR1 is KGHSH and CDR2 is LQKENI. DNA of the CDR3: TGTGCCAGCTCACAGGACAGGAGAGGCGGGGAGCTGTTTTTT. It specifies CASSQDRRGGELFF.